This paragraph reports one T cell receptor beta chain. This sample is drawn from a study of blood T cell repertoires in COVID-19. Trimming took 4 bases from V and 4 from J, leaving 16 bases between them. The V gene's germline CDR1 is GTSNPN and CDR2 SVGIG (reference sequence). This CDR3 is 14 amino acids long. Assay: immunoSEQ multiplex PCR; the TCRdb copy retains only in-frame clones and omits some. The sample has some 390,000 clones; about 89% are singletons. The gene calls are TRBV30 and TRBJ1-1; maybe TRBD1 (5 bases). This receptor was taken from a woman between 55 and 75 years old with COVID-19, enrolled during active disease. Source material: peripheral blood. CDR3 coding DNA: TGTGCCTGGACCGCAGGGATTGGTGGCACTGAAGCTTTCTTT. This translates into CAWTAGIGGTEAFF.